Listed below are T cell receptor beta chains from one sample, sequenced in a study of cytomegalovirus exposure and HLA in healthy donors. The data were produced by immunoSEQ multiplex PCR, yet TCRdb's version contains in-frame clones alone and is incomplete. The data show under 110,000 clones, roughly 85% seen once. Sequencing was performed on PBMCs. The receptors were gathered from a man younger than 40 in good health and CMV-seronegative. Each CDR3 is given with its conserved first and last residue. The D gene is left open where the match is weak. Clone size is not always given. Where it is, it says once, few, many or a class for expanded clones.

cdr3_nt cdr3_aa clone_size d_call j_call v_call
TGTGCCAGCAGTCCAGGGACAGAAGCTTACGAGCAGTACTTC CASSPGTEAYEQYF . TRBD1 TRBJ2-7 TRBV28
TGTGCCAGCTCACCTTTAGGGGGTGACTATGGCTACACCTTC CASSPLGGDYGYTF few . TRBJ1-2 TRBV18
TGCGCCAGCAGCCACAGACAGGGGATGGGATTGAACACTGAAGCTTTCTTT CASSHRQGMGLNTEAFF . TRBD1 TRBJ1-1 TRBV4-1
TGTGCCAGCAGCCCTAAACCCGGGGGGCGCTGGGAGACCCAGTACTTC CASSPKPGGRWETQYF . . TRBJ2-5 TRBV7-9
TGTGCCAGCAGCTTGAACAGAGACCACACTGAAGCTTTCTTT CASSLNRDHTEAFF . . TRBJ1-1 TRBV5-4
TGTGCCAGCACGACTAGCGGGCACAATGAGCAGTTCTTC CASTTSGHNEQFF . TRBD2 TRBJ2-1 TRBV6-1
TGCAGCGTCATCCCCGGGACTAGCGGGAGGGAACTGTTGAATGAGCAGTTCTTC CSVIPGTSGRELLNEQFF . TRBD2 TRBJ2-1 TRBV29-1
TGTGCCACCAGCAGAGATGGTCAGGCCACCGGGGAGCTGTTTTTT CATSRDGQATGELFF . . TRBJ2-2 TRBV15
TGTGCCAGCAGTTTTTCTATTACCTACGAGCAGTACTTC CASSFSITYEQYF . . TRBJ2-7 TRBV27
TGTGCCAGCAGCTTATCGGCGGATGAGCAGTTCTTC CASSLSADEQFF . . TRBJ2-1 TRBV7-2
TGCGCCAGCAGCGCACAGGGGGCCATTTCACCCCTCCACTTT CASSAQGAISPLHF few TRBD1 TRBJ1-6 TRBV5-1
TGTGCCAGTAGATCAACAGGGCGCCGCACTGAAGCTTTCTTT CASRSTGRRTEAFF . . TRBJ1-1 TRBV19
TGTGCCAGCAGTGACCCGGGAGAGGGAGATACGCAGTATTTT CASSDPGEGDTQYF few . TRBJ2-3 TRBV25-1
TGTGCCAGCAGTTGGAGCCCCGGGACAGGAAGTGCTTCACCCCTCCACTTT CASSWSPGTGSASPLHF . TRBD1 TRBJ1-6 TRBV28
TGTGCCAGCAGCTTCTCCTCAGTGAACACTGAAGCTTTCTTT CASSFSSVNTEAFF . . TRBJ1-1 TRBV11-2
TGCAGCGTTCTTATAACTAGCGGAGGGACCTACGAGCAGTACTTC CSVLITSGGTYEQYF . TRBD2 TRBJ2-7 TRBV29-1
TGTGCCAGCTCACCTGACAGAGCCTATGGCTACACCTTC CASSPDRAYGYTF . . TRBJ1-2 TRBV18
TGTGCCAGCAGCCTTGAGGGGGTGACTGAAAAACTGTTTTTT CASSLEGVTEKLFF . . TRBJ1-4 TRBV28
TGCGCCAGCAGCCAAGATCTAATTTTGATTTCGGGGGACTCCAATGAGCAGTTCTTC CASSQDLILISGDSNEQFF . . TRBJ2-1 TRBV4-3